The subject of this entry is one TCR beta chain. This clone was counted a single time. Its antigen is unknown. Base qualities are not at hand, and no much larger clone is one base apart. The sample originates from a study of technical replicates of blood from a handful of donors (dated by TCRdb to the late 2010s). The CDR3 measures 14 amino acids from cysteine to phenylalanine. Only CDR3 DNA is held: 42 bases, read in frame from base 1. V loses 5 bases of germline sequence and J loses 5 bases, and the interval between the two ends is 19 bases. As encoded in the germline V gene, CDR1 is SQVTM while CDR2 is ANQGSEA. Library creation used the immunoSEQ multiplex PCR assay. Entries here come from immuneACCESS through TCRdb and include only in-frame sequences with V and J called. Some clones fail to appear in such tables; in the studies checked, an unresolved V gene covers under half of the shortfall, and the cause of the remainder is unknown. Counted in this sample were about 85,000 clones; over 90% of them appeared once. The ten largest clonotypes hold over 0.2% of the sample.

The V and J genes are TRBV29-1 and TRBJ2-7; TRBD2 might be the D gene, on 5 matching bases. This receptor was identified in a human donor in good health. The sample taken for sequencing was T cells isolated from PBMCs. The DNA sequence is given as TGCAGCGTTCGCGTCCTAGGGAGTCGGCACGAGCAGTACTTC. It codes for CSVRVLGSRHEQYF.